Each of the 30 T cell receptor beta chains below was sequenced from the same sample in a study of blood T cell repertoires in COVID-19. Generated by immunoSEQ multiplex PCR, the TCRdb table keeps only in-frame clones and is missing some. This sample has about 160,000 clones; about 80% occur once, and the top ten carry around 8.1%. The sample was peripheral blood. The receptors originated from a man aged 55-75 years with acute or convalescent COVID-19.

This clone was counted many times. This rearrangement joins TRBV29-1 to TRBJ1-1, with 7 bases aligning to TRBD1. V shed 8 bases and J 7 bases; nucleotides not matched to a gene: 13. The CDR3 loop spans 13 amino acids. The V gene's germline CDR1 is SQVTM and CDR2 ANQGSEA. CDR3 sequence (DNA): TGCAGCACGACAGGGTACGGCGAGGGTGAAGCTTTCTTT. This sequence encodes CSTTGYGEGEAFF.

This chain connects TRBV7-3 to TRBJ2-7, with 9 bases matching TRBD1. The ends lost 5 bases at V and 4 bases at J; junction bases unmatched: 6. Germline V gene lookup returns CDR1 SGHTA and CDR2 FQGTGA. The CDR3 is 14 residues long. The CDR3 region is CASSPDRGGYEQYF. CDR3 in DNA: TGTGCCAGCAGCCCGGACAGGGGAGGGTACGAGCAGTACTTC. Using reference TRBV7-3 and TRBJ2-7 for the parts outside the CDR3, the full variable domain is GAGVSQTPSNKVTEKGKYVELRCDPISGHTALYWYRQSLGQGPEFLIYFQGTGAADDSGLPNDRFFAVRPEGSVSTLKIQRTERGDSAVYLCASSPDRGGYEQYFGPGTRLTVT.

The chain has TRBV13 and TRBJ1-1, with TRBD1 identical over 7 bases. The germline V gene has CDR1 PRHDT and CDR2 FYEKMQ (reference sequence). The CDR3 consists of 13 residues. The V segment lost 4 bases and the J segment 1 base; nucleotides outside the gene matches: 0. CDR3 sequence reads: CASSWDRNTEAFF. The CDR3 region has the DNA TGTGCCAGCAGCTGGGACAGGAACACTGAAGCTTTCTTT.

This clone was observed a handful of times. The V gene is TRBV7-3, the J gene TRBJ1-5, with 8 nucleotides matching TRBD1. The CDR3 totals 13 residues. V shed 5 bases, J shed 5 bases, and the junction held 2 bases outside the gene matches. Germline CDR1 SGHTA, CDR2 FQGTGA. The chain's CDR3 is CASSPDRDQPQHF. The CDR3 region has the DNA TGTGCCAGCAGCCCGGACAGGGATCAGCCCCAGCATTTT.

The V gene is TRBV15, the J gene TRBJ2-1; 12 bases are a match to TRBD2. The CDR3 extends over 16 amino acids. After removal of 0 bases from V and 9 bases from J, the junction contained 6 bases not matched to a gene. The germline V gene has CDR1 LNHNV and CDR2 YYDKDF (reference sequence). CDR3 DNA: TGTGCCACCAGCAGAGATCTAGCGGGGGGGTTGGGTGAGCAGTTCTTC. This sequence encodes CATSRDLAGGLGEQFF. Using reference TRBV15 and TRBJ2-1 for the parts outside the CDR3, the full variable domain is DAMVIQNPRYQVTQFGKPVTLSCSQTLNHNVMYWYQQKSSQAPKLLFHYYDKDFNNEADTPDNFQSRRPNTSFCFLDIRSPGLGDTAMYLCATSRDLAGGLGEQFFGPGTRLTVL.

The chain recombines TRBV30 with TRBJ1-6; D perhaps matches TRBD1 (5 bases). Germline V gene sequence: CDR1 GTSNPN, CDR2 SVGIG (reference sequence). The CDR3 is made up of 12 amino acids. The V end lost 5 bases, the J end lost 9 bases, and 11 bases lay between the germline ends. The CDR3 reads CAWQTVSSPLHF. CDR3 DNA: TGTGCCTGGCAGACAGTCTCTTCACCCCTCCACTTT.

The rearrangement joins TRBV5-1 to TRBJ2-2, with TRBD2 matching over 10 bases. V lost 2 bases to trimming and J lost 7 bases; unmatched junction nucleotides: 5. CDR1 is SGHRS and CDR2 is YFSETQ in the germline V gene. The CDR3 is 15 amino acids. The CDR3 reads CASSFSGGPLGELFF. The CDR3 DNA reads TGCGCCAGCAGCTTTAGCGGGGGGCCCCTCGGGGAGCTGTTTTTT.

This chain's CDR3 is CASSLGLGGSGNTIYF. The CDR3, as DNA: TGCGCCAGCAGCTTGGGTCTGGGGGGCTCTGGAAACACCATATATTTT. The gene calls are TRBV5-1 and TRBJ1-3, with a tentative D call TRBD1 (5 bases). Trimming shortened V by 0 bases and J by 0 bases, and 10 bases separated the two germline ends. Germline V gene sequence: CDR1 SGHRS, CDR2 YFSETQ. The CDR3 is made up of 16 amino acids.

The gene calls are TRBV6-6 and TRBJ1-3, with 7 positions matching TRBD1. CDR3 size: 16 residues. Per germline, CDR1 MNHNY and CDR2 SVGAGI (reference sequence). Trimming at V came to 6 bases and at J to 2 bases, leaving 10 bases not matched to a gene. CDR3 residues: CASSRQDRHTGNTIYF. CDR3 sequence (DNA): TGTGCCAGCAGCCGCCAGGACAGGCACACTGGAAACACCATATATTTT.

The chain uses TRBV6-2 or TRBV6-3 and TRBJ1-1; the D is unclear. V shed 4 bases and J shed 1 base, with 7 bases lying between them. The germline CDR1 and CDR2 sequences are MNHEY and SVGEGT. The CDR3 totals 13 residues. Written as DNA, the CDR3 is TGTGCCAGCAGTTCCGGGAGGAACACTGAAGCTTTCTTT. This translates into CASSSGRNTEAFF.

DNA of the CDR3: TGTGCTAGTGGTTTGGTAATCGACAGGGTCCCTGGCTACACCTTC. Translated, it gives CASGLVIDRVPGYTF. J is TRBJ1-2 and V is TRBV12-5; 7 nucleotides line up with TRBD1. The CDR3 is 15 residues long. Unmatched junction bases numbered 8, after V lost 0 bases and J lost 7 bases. CDR1 is LGHNT and CDR2 is FRNRAP in the germline V gene.

This clone was picked up one time. The J gene is TRBJ2-2, the V gene TRBV9, with D tentatively TRBD2 (6 bases). Germline V lookup: CDR1 SGDLS, CDR2 YYNGEE. The CDR3 contains 15 residues. The V end lost 3 bases, the J end lost 4 bases, and 13 bases lay between the germline ends. CDR3 sequence reads: CASSATGLFTGELFF. The CDR3 coding sequence is TGTGCCAGCAGCGCTACGGGACTCTTCACCGGGGAGCTGTTTTTT.

This clone was detected only a few times. This rearrangement joins TRBV13 to TRBJ2-2; 7 positions match TRBD2. CDR1 and CDR2 from the germline V gene are PRHDT and FYEKMQ (reference sequence). The CDR3 length is 15 residues. V lost 3 bases, J lost 7 bases, and 8 bases stayed unmatched. The CDR3 loop is CASSLTTPGGGELFF. CDR3 in DNA: TGTGCCAGCAGCTTGACCACACCGGGAGGCGGGGAGCTGTTTTTT. The variable domain in full, with the rest retrieved from reference TRBV13 and TRBJ2-2, is AAGVIQSPRHLIKEKRETATLKCYPIPRHDTVYWYQQGPGQDPQFLISFYEKMQSDKGSIPDRFSAQQFSDYHSELNMSSLELGDSALYFCASSLTTPGGGELFFGEGSRLTVL.

This sequence joins TRBV2 and TRBJ2-7; D is ambiguous. Trimming shortened V by 2 bases and J by 0 bases, and 8 bases separated the two germline ends. The CDR3 contains 14 residues. Per the germline V gene, CDR1 is SNHLY and CDR2 is FYNNEI. CDR3 in amino acids: CASSEPGLSYEQYF. CDR3 nucleotide sequence: TGTGCCAGCAGTGAACCGGGTCTCTCCTACGAGCAGTACTTC.

A note on this clone: Different DNA sequences within this sample yield the same CDR3. This chain links TRBV6-5 with TRBJ2-7; TRBD1 matches at 8 bases. Per the germline V gene, CDR1 is MNHEY and CDR2 is SVGAGI. The CDR3 length is 14 residues. Germline trimming cut 6 bases from V and 2 bases from J; bases unmatched to any gene: 6. The CDR3 region has the DNA TGTGCCAGCAGGACCGGGACAGGAACCTACGAGCAGTACTTC. Translating gives CASRTGTGTYEQYF.

The rearrangement joins TRBV10-3 to TRBJ1-1; TRBD1 matches at 9 bases. The CDR3 length is 11 residues. Germline V gives CDR1 ENHRY, CDR2 SYGVKD. Trimming took 6 bases from V and 9 from J; bases not matched to a gene: 2. CDR3 protein: CAIRQGAQAFF. The CDR3 bases are TGTGCCATCAGACAGGGGGCCCAAGCTTTCTTT.

The chain recombines TRBV30 with TRBJ2-7; 11 positions agree with TRBD2. The V and J ends lost 5 bases and 0 bases, in that order; junction bases with no gene match: 6. There are 15 residues in the CDR3. CDR1 and CDR2 from the germline V gene are GTSNPN and SVGIG (reference sequence). The CDR3 protein is CAWGVGTSGSYEQYF. The CDR3, as DNA: TGTGCCTGGGGGGTCGGGACTAGCGGCTCCTACGAGCAGTACTTC. The full variable domain, its missing parts supplied by reference TRBV30 and TRBJ2-7, is SQTIHQWPATLVQPVGSPLSLECTVEGTSNPNLYWYRQAAGRGLQLLFYSVGIGQISSEVPQNLSASRPQDRQFILSSKKLLLSDSGFYLCAWGVGTSGSYEQYFGPGTRLTVT.

This clone has more than one count but fewer than ten. The CDR3 DNA reads as TGTGCCAGCAGCGGGGGCAGGACCTACGAGCAGTACTTC. Amino acid sequence: CASSGGRTYEQYF. This chain links TRBV3-1 (or the pseudogene TRBV3-2) with TRBJ2-7; tentative D call: TRBD1 (6 bases). CDR1 is LGHDT, CDR2 YNNKEL, per germline (reference sequence). The V gene lost 5 bases and the J gene lost 2 bases, with 10 bases spanning the gap. The CDR3 consists of 13 residues.

The chain has TRBV7-3 and TRBJ2-1, with 14 bases lining up with TRBD2. After removal of 4 bases from V and 9 bases from J, the junction contained 8 bases not matched to a gene. The CDR3 extends over 16 amino acids. Germline V lookup: CDR1 SGHTA, CDR2 FQGTGA. Here the CDR3 reads CASSSRTSGGNIEQFF. The CDR3 DNA follows: TGTGCCAGCAGCTCGCGGACTAGCGGGGGGAATATTGAGCAGTTCTTC.

The chain joins TRBV6-4 to TRBJ2-1; 8 nucleotides line up with TRBD2. The ends lost 1 base at V and 2 bases at J; junction bases unmatched: 10. The germline CDR1 and CDR2 sequences are MRHNA and SNTAGT. The length of the CDR3 is 18 residues. For the CDR3, the DNA is TGTGCCAGCAGTGACTTCTTTCGGGCGGGGGGTGCCTACAATGAGCAGTTCTTC. Its protein product is CASSDFFRAGGAYNEQFF.

This clone was seen a few times. The genes are TRBV7-9 and TRBJ2-1, with a weak D call TRBD2 (5 bases). The CDR3 spans 18 residues. Trimming removed 0 bases at V and 3 bases at J, with 18 bases between. Germline-derived CDR1 and CDR2 are SEHNR and FQNEAQ (reference sequence). CDR3 bases: TGTGCCAGCAGCTTAGCGAGGAGCGGAAATGACTACTACAATGAGCAGTTCTTC. Amino acid sequence: CASSLARSGNDYYNEQFF.

This clone was seen just once. This chain joins TRBV5-4 and TRBJ2-5; 8 bases are shared with TRBD2. The CDR3 loop spans 18 amino acids. The J segment lost 1 base and the V segment lost 5 bases, leaving 16 bases of the junction unmatched. Germline V CDR1 and CDR2: SGHNT, YYREEE (reference sequence). CDR3: CASRDGRGRPGLQETQYF. The CDR3, as DNA: TGTGCCAGCAGGGACGGGAGGGGTAGGCCAGGGCTCCAAGAGACCCAGTACTTC.

The V gene is TRBV15, the J gene TRBJ2-3; TRBD2 matches 9 bases. The V segment lost 0 bases and the J segment 1 base; nucleotides outside the gene matches: 2. The CDR3 extends over 16 amino acids. CDR1 is LNHNV and CDR2 is YYDKDF in the germline V gene (reference sequence). CDR3 in DNA: TGTGCCACCAGCAGAGATCGACTAGCGGGCACAGATACGCAGTATTTT. Residues: CATSRDRLAGTDTQYF.

This chain links TRBV2 with TRBJ2-1, with TRBD1 matching over 7 bases. Germline V gives CDR1 SNHLY, CDR2 FYNNEI. The CDR3 length is 16 residues. The V segment lost 2 bases and the J segment 0 bases; nucleotides outside the gene matches: 4. DNA for the CDR3: TGTGCCAGCAGTGAAAGGGCAGGGGGCTCCTACAATGAGCAGTTCTTC. This encodes CASSERAGGSYNEQFF.

The J gene is TRBJ2-3, the V gene TRBV7-6; TRBD2 matches at 8 bases. With 0 bases clipped from V and 4 bases from J, the junction kept 3 bases outside the gene matches. Per the germline V gene, CDR1 is SGHVS and CDR2 is FNYEAQ. The CDR3 consists of 15 residues. CDR3 amino acids: CASSLAGGEADTQYF. The CDR3 bases are TGTGCCAGCAGCTTAGCCGGGGGGGAGGCAGATACGCAGTATTTT.

The rearrangement links TRBV7-8 to TRBJ2-6; D remains unclear. The V gene's germline CDR1 is SGHVS and CDR2 FQNEAQ. This CDR3 is 16 amino acids long. With 5 bases removed from V and 1 base from J, the gap between germline ends came to 12 bases. CDR3 residues: CASSPQSLSGANVLTF. The CDR3 bases are TGTGCCAGCAGCCCCCAGTCGTTATCTGGGGCCAACGTCCTGACTTTC.

Notes on this clone: The same CDR3 also results from other DNA sequences found in this sample. The chain uses TRBV5-4 and TRBJ1-2, with D tentatively TRBD1 (5 bases). Germline V gene data show CDR1 as SGHNT and CDR2 as YYREEE (reference sequence). V was trimmed by 0 bases and J by 2 bases, leaving 11 bases between them. This CDR3 has 15 amino acids. CDR3 residues: CASSLDRGKNYGYTF. The CDR3 DNA reads as TGTGCCAGCAGCTTGGATAGGGGAAAAAACTATGGCTACACCTTC.

This clone was picked up a small number of times. The chain combines TRBV19 with TRBJ1-2, with TRBD1 as a possible D gene (6 bases). The CDR3 is 14 amino acids. Germline V gene lookup returns CDR1 LNHDA and CDR2 SQIVND (reference sequence). V lost 5 bases, J lost 1 base, and 11 bases lay in between. The CDR3 is CASSRGQINYGYTF. CDR3 bases: TGTGCCAGTAGTCGCGGACAGATTAACTATGGCTACACCTTC.

This CDR3 reads CASSFNRQGRSAIQYF. CDR3 in DNA: TGTGCCAGCAGCTTTAATCGACAGGGGCGCTCGGCCATTCAGTACTTC. The chain uses TRBV5-6 and TRBJ2-4; TRBD1 matches 8 bases. This CDR3 spans 16 amino acids. Germline CDR1 SGHDT, CDR2 YYEEEE. V shed 2 bases and J 9 bases; nucleotides not matched to a gene: 13.

This clone was observed a single time. The chain joins TRBV19 to TRBJ1-1, with D maybe TRBD1 (6 bases). Trimming pared 7 bases from V and 0 bases from J, leaving 12 bases between. CDR3 length: 14 residues. The V gene's germline CDR1 is LNHDA and CDR2 SQIVND (reference sequence). CDR3 DNA: TGTGCCAGTACCCCGACAGGCATGAACACTGAAGCTTTCTTT. It specifies CASTPTGMNTEAFF.